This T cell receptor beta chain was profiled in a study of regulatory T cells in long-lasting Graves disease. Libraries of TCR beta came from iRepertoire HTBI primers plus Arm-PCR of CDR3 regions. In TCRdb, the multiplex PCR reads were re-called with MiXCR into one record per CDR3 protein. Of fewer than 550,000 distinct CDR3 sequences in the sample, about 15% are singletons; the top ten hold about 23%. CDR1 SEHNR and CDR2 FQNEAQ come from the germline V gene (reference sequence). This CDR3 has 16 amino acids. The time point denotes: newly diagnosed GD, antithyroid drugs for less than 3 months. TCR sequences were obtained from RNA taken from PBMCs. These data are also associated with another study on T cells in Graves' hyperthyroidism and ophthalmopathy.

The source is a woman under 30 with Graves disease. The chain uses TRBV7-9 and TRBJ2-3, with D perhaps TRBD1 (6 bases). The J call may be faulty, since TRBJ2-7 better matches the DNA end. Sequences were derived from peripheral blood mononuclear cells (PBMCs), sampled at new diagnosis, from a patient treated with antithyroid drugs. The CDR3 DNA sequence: TGTGCCAGCAGCCCCAGACAGGCGAGGATGGAAAATGAGCAGTACTTC. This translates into CASSPRQARMENEQYF.